This TCR beta chain was recorded in a study of OX40 agonist ivuxolimab in advanced cancers. The overall study: Enrolled patients in dose escalation had cancers that were hepatocellular carcinoma, melanoma, renal cell or head and neck cancer.

The germline V gene has CDR1 SGHRS and CDR2 YFSETQ. V lost 1 base and J lost 4, with 19 bases in between. The CDR3 is 17 amino acids. Assay: immunoSEQ multiplex PCR; the TCRdb copy retains only in-frame clones and omits some. Among tens of thousands of clones listed, roughly 89% were seen once. This chain joins TRBV5-1 and TRBJ2-3; possible D gene TRBD1, 6 bases. The sequence came from an adult with an advanced solid tumor such as melanoma, head and neck, liver or kidney cancer. Sequenced here: CD4+ or CD8+ T cells sorted from blood, sampled in a trial of the OX40 agonist ivuxolimab. CDR3: CASSLSVGQGFSDTQYF. The CDR3 DNA is TGCGCCAGCAGCTTGTCTGTGGGGCAGGGGTTTTCAGATACGCAGTATTTT.